What follows are 17 T cell receptor beta chains derived from one specimen sequenced in a study of beta chain features in type 1 diabetes. cDNA synthesis used the whole RNA isolate, giving expressed TCRB sequences. The protocol was immunoSEQ multiplex PCR, while the TCRdb copy is restricted to in-frame clones and leaves out a portion. The table lists roughly 450,000 clones, approximately 13% of them singletons. Source material: naive CD4+ T cells from blood. Receptors originate from a man between 25 and 39 years old in good health.

The V and J genes are TRBV18 and TRBJ2-5; no reliable D call. Per the germline V gene, CDR1 is KGHSH and CDR2 is LQKENI. V lost 2 bases to trimming and J lost 1 base, with 8 bases between them. The CDR3 consists of 14 residues. The CDR3 spells CASSPLSVQETQYF. DNA of the CDR3: TGTGCCAGCTCACCATTATCGGTCCAAGAGACCCAGTACTTC.

This chain joins TRBV30 and TRBJ1-2, with 7 nucleotides matching TRBD1. The length of the CDR3 is 14 residues. After removal of 4 bases from V and 2 bases from J, the junction contained 7 bases not matched to a gene. Germline assignment: CDR1 GTSNPN and CDR2 SVGIG (reference sequence). The CDR3 reads CAWTPGGPNYGYTF. The CDR3 bases are TGTGCCTGGACGCCAGGGGGTCCCAACTATGGCTACACCTTC.

The CDR3 nucleotides are TGTGCCAGTAGTATAGGGTCGGAGACCCAGTACTTC. Translating gives CASSIGSETQYF. The V and J genes are TRBV19 and TRBJ2-5; D is unresolved. Germline V CDR1 and CDR2: LNHDA, SQIVND (reference sequence). With 1 base removed from V and 5 bases from J, the gap between germline ends came to 5 bases. The CDR3 runs 12 residues.

This clone was seen a handful of times. The V and J genes are TRBV2 and TRBJ2-3; 11 bases map to TRBD2. Unmatched junction bases numbered 4, after V lost 8 bases and J lost 0 bases. CDR1 is SNHLY, CDR2 FYNNEI, per germline. CDR3 length equals 15 residues. The CDR3 sequence: CASRGTSGSTDTQYF. The CDR3, as DNA: TGTGCCAGCCGAGGGACTAGCGGAAGCACAGATACGCAGTATTTT.

The V gene is TRBV9, the J gene TRBJ2-5; D gene unclear. The CDR3 covers 14 residues. Germline CDR1 is SGDLS and CDR2 is YYNGEE. V shed 0 bases and J shed 2 bases, with 8 bases lying between them. The CDR3 coding sequence is TGTGCCAGCAGCGTAGACAGTAGACAAGAGACCCAGTACTTC. As protein: CASSVDSRQETQYF. Filled out from reference TRBV9 and TRBJ2-5, the complete variable domain reads DSGVTQTPKHLITATGQRVTLRCSPRSGDLSVYWYQQSLDQGLQFLIQYYNGEERAKGNILERFSAQQFPDLHSELNLSSLELGDSALYFCASSVDSRQETQYFGPGTRLLVL.

Only a few counts were recorded for this clone. The chain is built from TRBV7-9 and TRBJ2-3, with a weak D call TRBD1 (6 bases). This CDR3 spans 15 amino acids. CDR1 is SEHNR and CDR2 is FQNEAQ in the germline V gene (reference sequence). V was trimmed by 4 bases and J by 6 bases, leaving 17 bases between them. CDR3 bases: TGTGCCAGCAGCTACGGGGCAGGGGCGGGCGATACGCAGTATTTT. Translating it yields CASSYGAGAGDTQYF. The entire variable domain, with the rest obtained from reference TRBV7-9 and TRBJ2-3, is as follows: DTGVSQNPRHKITKRGQNVTFRCDPISEHNRLYWYRQTLGQGPEFLTYFQNEAQLEKSRLLSDRFSAERPKGSFSTLEIQRTEQGDSAMYLCASSYGAGAGDTQYFGPGTRLTVL.

V gene TRBV5-6 combines with J gene TRBJ2-7, with 7 bases fitting TRBD2. Per germline, CDR1 SGHDT and CDR2 YYEEEE. The CDR3 spans 14 residues. The trim removed 4 bases at V and 8 bases at J, leaving 12 bases unmatched. The CDR3 protein is CASSINSGTMQQYF. DNA of the CDR3: TGTGCCAGCAGCATAAATTCAGGGACTATGCAGCAGTACTTC.

V and J are TRBV18 and TRBJ2-5; no definite D call. The CDR3 sequence is 12 residues long. V was pared by 5 bases and J by 5 bases, with 9 bases between. Germline CDR1 is KGHSH and CDR2 is LQKENI. The CDR3: CASSSVEETQYF. The CDR3 DNA reads TGTGCCAGCTCATCTGTTGAGGAGACCCAGTACTTC.

This clone came up a few times. The sample has other DNA sequences that encode this CDR3 too. This chain connects TRBV5-1 to TRBJ2-5; D gene unclear. Trimming removed 0 bases from V and 1 base from J, with 4 bases in between. CDR3 length: 13 residues. From germline, CDR1 is SGHRS and CDR2 YFSETQ. The CDR3 DNA reads TGCGCCAGCAGCTTGGAAGGCCAAGAGACCCAGTACTTC. Its translation is CASSLEGQETQYF.

This clone was seen only a few times. At the DNA level, this CDR3 is encoded by other sequences in the same sample as well. CDR3: CAWSLKGEQFF. DNA for the CDR3: TGTGCCTGGAGCTTAAAGGGTGAGCAGTTCTTC. The chain has TRBV30 and TRBJ2-1; D not certain. Trimming cost V 3 bases and J 9 bases, with 9 bases left between them. This CDR3 is built from 11 residues. Germline lookup yields CDR1 GTSNPN and CDR2 SVGIG (reference sequence).

This clone was picked up a small number of times. V gene TRBV30 combines with J gene TRBJ2-2; TRBD1 is a possible D gene (5 bases). In germline, CDR1 is GTSNPN, CDR2 SVGIG (reference sequence). The length of the CDR3 is 16 residues. The germline V and J ends were trimmed by 1 base and 6 bases, with 18 bases remaining between them. The CDR3 region is CAWSDNAGFNAGELFF. The DNA for the CDR3 is TGTGCCTGGAGTGACAATGCAGGGTTCAACGCCGGGGAGCTGTTTTTT.

The J gene is TRBJ1-2, the V gene TRBV29-1, with TRBD1 identical over 9 bases. This CDR3 is built from 13 residues. V gave up 4 bases and J gave up 6 bases; unmatched junction bases: 6. Germline V CDR1 and CDR2: SQVTM, ANQGSEA. The CDR3 region is CSVGTGERNGYTF. CDR3 DNA sequence: TGCAGCGTTGGGACAGGGGAGCGGAATGGCTACACCTTC.

This clone was counted between two and nine times. The chain uses TRBV7-8 and TRBJ2-3; D might be TRBD1 (6 bases). The CDR3 length is 15 residues. Trimming stripped 0 bases from V and 5 bases from J, with 12 bases between. Germline values: CDR1 SGHVS, CDR2 FQNEAQ. The CDR3 loop is CASSLALVRGDTQYF. CDR3 bases: TGTGCCAGCAGCTTAGCGCTTGTCAGGGGAGATACGCAGTATTTT. The entire variable domain, with the rest obtained from reference TRBV7-8 and TRBJ2-3, is as follows: GAGVSQSPRYKVAKRGQDVALRCDPISGHVSLFWYQQALGQGPEFLTYFQNEAQLDKSGLPSDRFFAERPEGSVSTLKIQRTQQEDSAVYLCASSLALVRGDTQYFGPGTRLTVL.

Only a few counts were recorded for this clone. DNA for the CDR3: TGTGCCTGGACCCTACAGGGGGCGCGGGATCAGCCCCAGCATTTT. It codes for CAWTLQGARDQPQHF. This sequence joins TRBV30 and TRBJ1-5; 9 bases align to TRBD1. The CDR3 has 15 residues. CDR1 and CDR2 (germline): GTSNPN, SVGIG (reference sequence). The trim removed 4 bases at V and 5 bases at J, leaving 9 bases unmatched. Filled out from reference TRBV30 and TRBJ1-5, the complete variable domain reads SQTIHQWPATLVQPVGSPLSLECTVEGTSNPNLYWYRQAAGRGLQLLFYSVGIGQISSEVPQNLSASRPQDRQFILSSKKLLLSDSGFYLCAWTLQGARDQPQHFGDGTRLSIL.

This rearrangement joins TRBV5-1 to TRBJ2-5, with 10 bases identical to TRBD2. CDR1 is SGHRS, CDR2 YFSETQ, per germline. CDR3 length equals 16 residues. Trimming at V came to 1 base and at J to 2 bases, leaving 5 bases not matched to a gene. CDR3 sequence (DNA): TGCGCCAGCAGCTTGATAGCGGGGGGCCCACAAGAGACCCAGTACTTC. This translates into CASSLIAGGPQETQYF.

This clone has more than one count but fewer than ten. In DNA form, the CDR3 reads TGTGCCACCAGCAGAGTAGAGGACACCATATATTTT. Translation: CATSRVEDTIYF. The chain couples TRBV15 to TRBJ1-3; D is undetermined. The CDR3 length is 12 residues. Germline values: CDR1 LNHNV, CDR2 YYDKDF (reference sequence). Trimming shortened V by 1 base and J by 8 bases, and 6 bases separated the two germline ends.

The chain recombines TRBV29-1 with TRBJ2-3, with D uncertain. Deletions cut 6 bases from V and 4 bases from J, with 8 bases between. CDR3 length equals 11 residues. CDR1 is SQVTM, CDR2 ANQGSEA, per germline. CDR3 nucleotides: TGCAGCGTGGGGATATCAGATACGCAGTATTTT. Translating gives CSVGISDTQYF.